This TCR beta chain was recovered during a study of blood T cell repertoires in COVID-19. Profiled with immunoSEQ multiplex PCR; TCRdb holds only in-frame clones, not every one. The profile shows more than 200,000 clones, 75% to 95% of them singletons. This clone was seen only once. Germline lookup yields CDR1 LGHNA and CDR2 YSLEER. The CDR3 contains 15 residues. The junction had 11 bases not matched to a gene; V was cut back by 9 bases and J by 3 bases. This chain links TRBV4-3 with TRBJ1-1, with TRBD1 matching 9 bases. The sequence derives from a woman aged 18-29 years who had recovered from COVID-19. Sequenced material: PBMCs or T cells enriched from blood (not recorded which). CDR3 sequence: CARGRRDRGDTEAFF. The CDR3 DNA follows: TGCGCCAGGGGCCGAAGAGACAGGGGGGACACTGAAGCTTTCTTT.